What follows describes a single T cell receptor (beta chain). Repertoires were generated with immunoSEQ multiplex PCR, while TCRdb's copy carries only in-frame clones and drops some. The sample contains about 70,000 clones, over 75% of which appear only once. The data were obtained in a study of blood T cell repertoires in COVID-19. Study-wide background: PBMCs, B-cell-depleted T cells, or T cells were the source of the cDNA or gDNA that made up the material.

Germline V gene lookup returns CDR1 MNHEY and CDR2 SVGEGT. The length of the CDR3 is 14 residues. The V end was cut by 4 bases, the J end by 7 bases, with 14 bases between. The sequence was collected from a man older than 75 with acute or convalescent COVID-19. The J gene is TRBJ1-5, the V gene TRBV6-2 or TRBV6-3; TRBD1 might be the D (5 bases). Input material: peripheral blood. The CDR3 reads CASSSGGLSQPQHF. DNA for the CDR3: TGTGCCAGCAGTTCCGGGGGTTTAAGCCAGCCCCAGCATTTT.